This passage covers 17 T cell receptor beta chains from one sample sequenced in a study of cytomegalovirus exposure and HLA in healthy donors. PCR used 60 Vbeta primers and 13 Jbeta primers. Sequencing used immunoSEQ multiplex PCR; TCRdb keeps in-frame clones, though not all of them. The sample shows around 100,000 clones, roughly 74% of them seen only once. The specimen sequenced was PBMCs. The receptors shown here come from a young woman in good health and CMV-seropositive.

The genes are TRBV4-3 and TRBJ1-3; no definite D call. This CDR3 is 15 amino acids long. Germline CDR1 reads LGHNA; CDR2 reads YSLEER. Trimming cost V 3 bases and J 3 bases, with 12 bases left between them. CDR3 protein: CASSHGVLFGNTIYF. As DNA, the CDR3 is TGCGCCAGCAGCCACGGGGTACTATTTGGAAACACCATATATTTT.

The CDR3 DNA reads as TGTGCCAGTACCCCCCAGGGCACTGAAGCTTTCTTT. It encodes CASTPQGTEAFF. This chain uses TRBV19 with TRBJ1-1; weak D call: TRBD1 (5 bases). Germline lookup yields CDR1 LNHDA and CDR2 SQIVND (reference sequence). The CDR3 spans 12 residues. With 7 bases removed from V and 4 bases from J, the gap between germline ends came to 10 bases.

This clone was observed once. This chain uses TRBV7-2 with TRBJ2-5; 7 nucleotides line up with TRBD2. V shed 5 bases, J shed 7 bases, and the junction held 7 bases outside the gene matches. Germline-derived CDR1 and CDR2 are SGHTA and FQGNSA. This CDR3 spans 13 amino acids. In DNA form, the CDR3 reads TGTGCCAGCAGCAGACTAGCTGGGCGGACCCAGTACTTC. Translated, it gives CASSRLAGRTQYF.

The chain combines TRBV7-2 with TRBJ1-4; D is perhaps TRBD1 (6 bases). This CDR3 is 15 amino acids long. With 6 bases removed from V and 3 bases from J, the gap between germline ends came to 14 bases. Germline CDR1 and CDR2: SGHTA and FQGNSA. DNA for the CDR3: TGTGCCAGCAGTTCCGGACAGAGATCTAATGAAAAACTGTTTTTT. As protein: CASSSGQRSNEKLFF.

This rearrangement joins TRBV5-4 to TRBJ1-4; D is unclear. V was pared by 4 bases and J by 3 bases, with 4 bases between. The CDR3 loop spans 12 amino acids. CDR1 and CDR2 from the germline V gene are SGHNT and YYREEE (reference sequence). The CDR3 nucleotides are TGTGCCAGCAGCACTGCTAATGAAAAACTGTTTTTT. The encoded protein is CASSTANEKLFF.

The rearrangement links TRBV7-2 to TRBJ1-5; 8 bases match TRBD1. Trimming cost V 5 bases and J 5 bases; bases outside gene matches: 2. CDR1 is SGHTA and CDR2 is FQGNSA in the germline V gene. The CDR3 runs 13 residues. CDR3 in amino acids: CASSVTGDQPQHF. The DNA for the CDR3 is TGTGCCAGCAGCGTGACAGGGGATCAGCCCCAGCATTTT.

This clone was detected once. This chain joins TRBV7-9 and TRBJ1-2, with a tentative D call TRBD1 (6 bases). Germline assignment: CDR1 SEHNR and CDR2 FQNEAQ (reference sequence). The CDR3 runs 12 residues. The V end was cut by 5 bases, the J end by 6 bases, with 10 bases between. The CDR3 bases are TGTGCCAGCAGCATACAGGGAAATGGCTACACCTTC. Protein: CASSIQGNGYTF.

This sequence joins TRBV5-6 and TRBJ2-6; no clear D gene. Germline V CDR1 and CDR2: SGHDT, YYEEEE. The CDR3 is 14 residues long. V was clipped by 4 bases and J by 4 bases, with 9 bases between them. CDR3 region: CASSLLEGANVLTF. CDR3 DNA sequence: TGTGCCAGCAGCCTCCTGGAGGGGGCCAACGTCCTGACTTTC. The full variable domain, rest sourced from reference TRBV5-6 and TRBJ2-6, is DAGVTQSPTHLIKTRGQQVTLRCSPKSGHDTVSWYQQALGQGPQFIFQYYEEEERQRGNFPDRFSGHQFPNYSSELNVNALLLGDSALYLCASSLLEGANVLTFGAGSRLTVL.

Notes on this clone: One junction end does not reproduce the germline sequence, and a read error may be involved. J is TRBJ1-2 and V is TRBV11-2; TRBD1 agrees at 9 bases. Germline V CDR1 and CDR2: SGHAT, FQNNGV. The CDR3 contains 15 residues. Here the CDR3 reads CAGSPGDRVYYGYTF. The CDR3 DNA reads TGTGCCGGCAGCCCCGGGGACAGGGTTTACTATGGCTACACCTTC.

This clone was found a few times. This chain links TRBV2 with TRBJ2-5, with D possibly TRBD2 on 6 matching bases. The CDR3 extends over 12 amino acids. Germline CDR1 reads SNHLY; CDR2 reads FYNNEI. Trimming removed 8 bases at V and 1 base at J, with 8 bases between. CDR3 nucleotide sequence: TGTGCCAGCGGAGGGCCCCAAGAGACCCAGTACTTC. It translates to CASGGPQETQYF.

The rearrangement joins TRBV5-8 to TRBJ2-7, with 9 bases that match TRBD1. CDR3 length: 16 residues. The V gene end was trimmed by 2 bases and the J gene end by 5 bases; junction bases not matched to a gene: 11. Germline V gives CDR1 SGHTS, CDR2 YDEGEE. CDR3 nucleotides: TGTGCCAGCAGCTTCCGGCACGACAGGGGGAGACACGAGCAGTACTTC. Its protein is CASSFRHDRGRHEQYF.

V gene TRBV29-1 combines with J gene TRBJ1-2, with no clear D. The V end lost 0 bases, the J end lost 2 bases, and 7 bases lay between the germline ends. There are 13 residues in the CDR3. Germline V gives CDR1 SQVTM, CDR2 ANQGSEA. The CDR3 region has the DNA TGCAGCGTTGAAGAGCGAACCAACTATGGCTACACCTTC. This sequence encodes CSVEERTNYGYTF. Based on the CDR3 plus reference TRBV29-1 and TRBJ1-2, the full variable domain is SAVISQKPSRDICQRGTSLTIQCQVDSQVTMMFWYRQQPGQSLTLIATANQGSEATYESGFVIDKFPISRPNLTFSTLTVSNMSPEDSSIYLCSVEERTNYGYTFGSGTRLTVV.

The genes are TRBV19 and TRBJ2-7; D is possibly TRBD2 (6 bases). This CDR3 contains 15 residues. V lost 3 bases, J lost 2 bases, and 14 bases lay in between. Per germline, CDR1 LNHDA and CDR2 SQIVND (reference sequence). The CDR3 DNA reads as TGTGCCAGTAGTATGATGCAGGGACTGACCTACGAGCAGTACTTC. Translated, it gives CASSMMQGLTYEQYF.

The rearrangement joins TRBV7-3 to TRBJ1-2, with D tentatively TRBD1 (6 bases). Trimming pared 0 bases from V and 5 bases from J, leaving 10 bases between. This CDR3 has 14 amino acids. CDR1 and CDR2 (germline): SGHTA, FQGTGA. The CDR3 nucleotides read TGTGCCAGCAGCTTAACGGCGGACAGTTATGGCTACACCTTC. Its translation: CASSLTADSYGYTF.

The chain uses TRBV19 and TRBJ2-7, with TRBD2 identical over 8 bases. The trim removed 4 bases at V and 0 bases at J, leaving 5 bases unmatched. The CDR3 totals 15 residues. The germline V gene has CDR1 LNHDA and CDR2 SQIVND (reference sequence). The CDR3 nucleotides are TGTGCCAGTAGTAGCTCGGGAGGGATCTCCTACGAGCAGTACTTC. It is translated as CASSSSGGISYEQYF.

This clone appeared a few times. V and J are TRBV7-3 and TRBJ2-1; D not certain. Germline CDR1 is SGHTA and CDR2 is FQGTGA. Trimming stripped 5 bases from V and 6 bases from J, with 8 bases between. The CDR3 contains 12 residues. Here the CDR3 DNA reads TGTGCCAGCAGCATGGGCCCCAATGAGCAGTTCTTC. It is translated as CASSMGPNEQFF.

About this clone itself: One end of the junction varies from germline; a read error may be responsible. The V and J genes are TRBV19 and TRBJ2-3, with D possibly TRBD1 on 6 matching bases. Germline CDR1 and CDR2: LNHDA and SQIVND (reference sequence). The CDR3 runs 13 residues. CDR3 sequence (DNA): TGTGCCAGTAGTATAGATCCAGGGGTAGCCACACAATTT. Encoded protein: CASSIDPGVATQF.